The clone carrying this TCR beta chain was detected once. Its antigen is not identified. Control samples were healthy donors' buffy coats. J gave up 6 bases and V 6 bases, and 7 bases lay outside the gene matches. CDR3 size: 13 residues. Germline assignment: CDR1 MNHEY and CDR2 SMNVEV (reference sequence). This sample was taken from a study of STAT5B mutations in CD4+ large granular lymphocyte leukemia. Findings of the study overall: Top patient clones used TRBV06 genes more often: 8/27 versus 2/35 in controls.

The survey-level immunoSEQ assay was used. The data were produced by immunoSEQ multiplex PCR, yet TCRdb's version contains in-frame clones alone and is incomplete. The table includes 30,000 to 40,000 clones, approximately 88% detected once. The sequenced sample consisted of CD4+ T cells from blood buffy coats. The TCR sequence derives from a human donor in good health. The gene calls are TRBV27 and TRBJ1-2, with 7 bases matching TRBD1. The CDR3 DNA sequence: TGTGCCAGCAGCCCGGACAGGAAGGATGGCTACACCTTC. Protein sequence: CASSPDRKDGYTF.